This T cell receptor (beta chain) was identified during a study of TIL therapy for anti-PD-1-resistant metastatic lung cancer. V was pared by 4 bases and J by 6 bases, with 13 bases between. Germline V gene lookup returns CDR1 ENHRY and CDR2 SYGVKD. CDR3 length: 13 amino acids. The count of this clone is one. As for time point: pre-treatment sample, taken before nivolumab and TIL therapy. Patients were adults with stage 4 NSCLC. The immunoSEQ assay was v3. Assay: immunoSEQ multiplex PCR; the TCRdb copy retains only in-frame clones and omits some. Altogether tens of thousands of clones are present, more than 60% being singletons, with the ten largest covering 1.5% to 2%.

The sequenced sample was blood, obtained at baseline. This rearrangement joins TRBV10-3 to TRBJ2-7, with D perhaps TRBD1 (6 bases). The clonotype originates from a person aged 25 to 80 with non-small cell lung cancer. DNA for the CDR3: TGTGCCATCAGTGCGTTGGGGGCTGGCGAGCAGTACTTC. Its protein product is CAISALGAGEQYF.